The rows below give T cell receptor beta chains drawn from one sample of a study of Ad26.COV2.S vaccination and SARS-CoV-2 variants. Method: immunoSEQ multiplex PCR; TCRdb's copy keeps in-frame clones and lacks some. Of about 480,000 clones detected, approximately 90% appear once; the ten largest clones hold over 10%. Sequencing was performed on peripheral blood, taken in a trial of Ad26.COV2.S vaccine versus placebo. These TCRs come from a person between 18 and 59 years old who received the Ad26.COV2.S COVID-19 vaccine or a placebo. Each CDR3 is given with its conserved first and last residue. A D gene is named only where the DNA matches it firmly. A row's size may be missing; if present it is once, few, many or a size class.

V gene	clone size	D gene	J gene	CDR3 DNA	CDR3 protein
TRBV21-1	-	-	TRBJ2-5	TGTGCCAGCAGCAAAGAGGGCGAGGAGGGCCCACAAGAGACCCAGTACTTC	CASSKEGEEGPQETQYF
TRBV28	-	TRBD1	TRBJ1-2	TGTGCCAGCAGTTTAAGGGGGCATGTCCACTATGGCTACACCTTC	CASSLRGHVHYGYTF
TRBV5-4	-	-	TRBJ2-1	TGTGCCAGCAGCTGGACAGCTACGGGTGAGCAGTTCTTC	CASSWTATGEQFF
TRBV18	-	TRBD1	TRBJ2-7	TGTGCCAGCTCGCGACAGGGGAGATCGGGAGAGCAGTACTTC	CASSRQGRSGEQYF
TRBV7-2	-	-	TRBJ1-3	TGTGCCAGCAGCTTCCCCTCACAGGGCAGCTCTGGAAACACCATATATTTT	CASSFPSQGSSGNTIYF
TRBV29-1	-	-	TRBJ1-2	TGCAGCGTTGAAACGGGGTTAGGGGGATATGGCTACACCTTC	CSVETGLGGYGYTF
TRBV27	-	TRBD2	TRBJ2-3	TGTGCCAGCAGTTGGGGACTGGGGGAGGGTACGCAGTATTTT	CASSWGLGEGTQYF
TRBV6-1	once	-	TRBJ1-5	TGTGCCAGCAGTGAGTTGTCAGTTTCGCCCCAGCATTTT	CASSELSVSPQHF
TRBV7-9	-	-	TRBJ2-2	TGTGCCAGCAGCTTACCCTCGACTAGGAAAGCCGCGAACACCGGGGAGCTGTTTTTT	CASSLPSTRKAANTGELFF
TRBV5-1	few	-	TRBJ2-1	TGCGCCAGCAGCTTGGCGGGACCAAACAATGAGCAGTTCTTC	CASSLAGPNNEQFF
TRBV19	-	TRBD2	TRBJ2-1	TGTGCCAGTCAACTAGCGGGAGACTGGAATGAGCAGTTCTTC	CASQLAGDWNEQFF
TRBV28	-	-	TRBJ1-2	TGTGCCAGCAGAGCCGGTGAAGGCTACACCTTC	CASRAGEGYTF
TRBV5-4	-	-	TRBJ2-5	TGTGCCAGCAGCTTGTCGCCGACCGCTGCCTTTCAGACCCAGTACTTC	CASSLSPTAAFQTQYF
TRBV11-2	-	-	TRBJ2-1	TGTGCCAGCAGCTTCAGTCTCGCTAGCTTCTCCTACAATGAGCAGTTCTTC	CASSFSLASFSYNEQFF
TRBV6-5	-	-	TRBJ2-3	TGTGCCAGCAGTACGTACTTGGGTACGCAGTATTTT	CASSTYLGTQYF
TRBV28	once	-	TRBJ2-3	TGTGCCAGCCGGTCGGGAGATACGCAGTATTTT	CASRSGDTQYF
TRBV20-1	-	-	TRBJ2-1	TGCAGTGCTTCTACAGGGATAGGGTTCTTC	CSASTGIGFF
TRBV7-3	once	-	TRBJ2-1	TGTGCCAGCAGCTCAAGCGGGCGCTACAATGAGCAGTTCTTC	CASSSSGRYNEQFF
TRBV5-4	-	-	TRBJ1-1	TGTGCCAGCAGGTCGATGAACACTGAAGCTTTCTTT	CASRSMNTEAFF
TRBV19	-	TRBD1	TRBJ1-4	TGTGCCAGTAGTATCCCGGGACAGCCAGCGGAAAAACTGTTTTTT	CASSIPGQPAEKLFF
TRBV29-1	-	TRBD1	TRBJ1-1	TGCAGCGTTGAAGATAGGACAGGGCCTCGCGCTGAAGCTTTCTTT	CSVEDRTGPRAEAFF
TRBV29-1	-	TRBD1	TRBJ2-1	TGCAGCGTCCCTAGACAGGGGGCGACGTTCTTC	CSVPRQGATFF
TRBV11-3	-	-	TRBJ2-2	TGTGCCAGCAGCTTAGCGAATGCTGCCGGGGAGCTGTTTTTT	CASSLANAAGELFF
TRBV27	-	-	TRBJ1-6	TGTGCCAGCAGTTTAGGGTTTGTGGGTTCACCCCTCCACTTT	CASSLGFVGSPLHF
TRBV19	-	TRBD1	TRBJ1-4	TGTGCCAGTAGTATTTTGGGGACAGGGGTTAATGAAAAACTGTTTTTT	CASSILGTGVNEKLFF
TRBV5-1	once	-	TRBJ1-2	TGCGCCAGCAGCTTGGACGGCTACTATGGCTACACCTTC	CASSLDGYYGYTF
TRBV7-2	-	-	TRBJ2-5	TGTGCCAGCAGCTTATTTGGGGGCGCCCAAGAGACCCAGTACTTC	CASSLFGGAQETQYF
TRBV6-5	-	-	TRBJ1-6	TGTGCCAGCAGTTACCCCAATTCACCCCTCCACTTT	CASSYPNSPLHF
TRBV3-1/TRBV3-2	many	-	TRBJ1-2	TGTGCCAGCAGCCAAGATTATGGCTACACCTTC	CASSQDYGYTF
TRBV7-2	-	-	TRBJ2-6	TGTGCCAGCAGCCAACCTTCCCCCTCTGGGGCCAACGTCCTGACTTTC	CASSQPSPSGANVLTF
TRBV28	-	TRBD2	TRBJ2-7	TGTGCCAGCCAGGGGCCTCGGACTAGCGGGAGGCCGAGCCGCGAGCAGTACTTC	CASQGPRTSGRPSREQYF
TRBV7-2	-	TRBD2	TRBJ2-7	TGTGCCAGCAGCCCTGGGACTAGCGGGAGTTACGAGCAGTACTTC	CASSPGTSGSYEQYF
TRBV3-1/TRBV3-2	-	TRBD2	TRBJ2-1	TGTGCCAGCAGCCAACTAGCGGGAGGGGCCAGGAATGAGCAGTTCTTC	CASSQLAGGARNEQFF
TRBV2	-	-	TRBJ1-1	TGTGCCAGCAGTGAAGTCCCCCCTGGGGGCGCGGTGAACACTGAAGCTTTCTTT	CASSEVPPGGAVNTEAFF
TRBV19	-	TRBD2	TRBJ2-1	TGTGCCAGTAGTATTGTTGGTACTAGCGGGACTCTGGTTCGCAATGAGCAGTTCTTC	CASSIVGTSGTLVRNEQFF
TRBV30	once	TRBD2	TRBJ2-3	TGTGCCTGGGCAGTTACTAGCGGTAGCACAGATACGCAGTATTTT	CAWAVTSGSTDTQYF
TRBV28	-	-	TRBJ1-2	TGTGCCAGCAGTTCGGGACCCCGGGGAGGCTACACCTTC	CASSSGPRGGYTF
TRBV19	-	-	TRBJ2-1	TGTGCCAGTAGTATTGACCCTTCACTGGATCGCGGAGAGTTCTTC	CASSIDPSLDRGEFF
TRBV9	-	-	TRBJ1-1	TGTGCCAGCAGCCTTTCGGACAAGAACACTGAAGCTTTCTTT	CASSLSDKNTEAFF
TRBV29-1	-	-	TRBJ1-5	TGCAGCGTTGGGGGCGTCTTGGGTCAGCCCCAGCATTTT	CSVGGVLGQPQHF
TRBV18	-	TRBD2	TRBJ2-3	TGTGCCAGCTCACCATTGGCGGGAGTAGGGGCAGATACGCAGTATTTT	CASSPLAGVGADTQYF
TRBV5-1	-	-	TRBJ2-7	TGCGCCAGCAGCTTGGAAGGCGGGTTCGCCTACGAGCAGTACTTC	CASSLEGGFAYEQYF
TRBV18	few	-	TRBJ1-1	TGTGCCAGCTCCCGGGACCGACCGAACACTGAAGCTTTCTTT	CASSRDRPNTEAFF
TRBV30	-	-	TRBJ1-2	TGTGCGTACAGCGATACTAACTATGGCTACACCTTC	CAYSDTNYGYTF
TRBV19	once	TRBD1	TRBJ1-4	TGTGCCAGTAGTGTATCAACAGGGGCAACTAATGAAAAACTGTTTTTT	CASSVSTGATNEKLFF
TRBV15	-	TRBD1	TRBJ1-1	TGTGCCACCAGCAGAGATTACGGACAGGGCATGAACACTGAAGCTTTCTTT	CATSRDYGQGMNTEAFF
TRBV28	-	-	TRBJ1-5	TGTGCCAGCAGGGATACAGGGAACCTTCAGCCCCAGCATTTT	CASRDTGNLQPQHF
TRBV28	-	-	TRBJ2-1	TGTGCCAGCAGTTTGGCGGGACTAGTGGGGGGACAGGATGAGCAGTTCTTC	CASSLAGLVGGQDEQFF
TRBV12-3/TRBV12-4	-	-	TRBJ2-7	TGTGCCAGCAGTTTTCAGGGCTTGGCCGAGCAGTACTTC	CASSFQGLAEQYF
TRBV9	-	-	TRBJ1-6	TGTGCCAGCAGCCACCTTGGGTCACCCCTCCACTTT	CASSHLGSPLHF
TRBV5-1	-	TRBD2	TRBJ2-3	TGCGCCAGCAGCGTACCGGGACTAAAGGGGACAGATACGCAGTATTTT	CASSVPGLKGTDTQYF